Included here is one T cell receptor beta chain sequence, with context. As originally analysed: Reference gene primers were amplified, and this amplification served to estimate nucleated cell counts. Libraries were prepared by immunoSEQ multiplex PCR; TCRdb keeps only in-frame clonotypes and omits some of them. V and J calls and clone size are those listed in that table; D and trimming were worked out from the DNA. Among 140,000 or so clones listed, 75% to 90% were seen once. These data come from a study of blood T cell repertoires in COVID-19. Study details: From the United States, Italy and Spain came samples of acute and convalescent COVID-19.

The material sequenced was peripheral blood. This TCR derives from an older man who had recovered from COVID-19.

CDR3 sequence: CASSQDTGFMETQYF. The CDR3 bases are TGCGCCAGCAGCCAAGACACGGGATTTATGGAGACCCAGTACTTC. The rearrangement uses TRBV4-1 and TRBJ2-5; a possible D gene is TRBD2 (5 bases). This CDR3 spans 15 amino acids. Germline V CDR1 and CDR2: MGHRA, YSYEKL. Between the trimmed V and J ends, which lost 0 bases and 5 bases, there was a span of 13 bases.